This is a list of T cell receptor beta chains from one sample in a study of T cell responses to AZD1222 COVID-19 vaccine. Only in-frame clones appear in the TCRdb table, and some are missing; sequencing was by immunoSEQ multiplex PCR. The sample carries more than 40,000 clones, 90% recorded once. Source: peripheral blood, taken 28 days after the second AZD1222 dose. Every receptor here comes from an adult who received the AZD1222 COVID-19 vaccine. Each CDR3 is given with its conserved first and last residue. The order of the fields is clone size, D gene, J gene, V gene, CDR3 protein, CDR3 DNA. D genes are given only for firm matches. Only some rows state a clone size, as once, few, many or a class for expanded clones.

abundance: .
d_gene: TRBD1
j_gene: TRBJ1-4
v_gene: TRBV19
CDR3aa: CASSVNRGQLLFF
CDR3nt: TGTGCCAGTAGTGTAAACAGGGGTCAGTTACTGTTTTTT

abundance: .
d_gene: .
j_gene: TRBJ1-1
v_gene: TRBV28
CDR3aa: CASLRSGEF
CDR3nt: TGTGCCAGCCTTAGATCGGGGGAGTTT

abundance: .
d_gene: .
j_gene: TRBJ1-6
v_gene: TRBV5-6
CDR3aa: CASSAGTPLHF
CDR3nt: TGTGCCAGCAGCGCTGGGACCCCCCTCCACTTT

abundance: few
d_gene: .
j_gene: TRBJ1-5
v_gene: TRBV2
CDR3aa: CASSATDYSNQPQHF
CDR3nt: TGTGCCAGCAGCGCGACGGATTATAGCAATCAGCCCCAGCATTTT

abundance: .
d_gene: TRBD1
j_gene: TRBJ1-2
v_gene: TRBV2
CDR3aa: CASIRGTGDYGYTF
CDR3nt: TGTGCCAGCATAAGGGGGACAGGGGACTATGGCTACACCTTC

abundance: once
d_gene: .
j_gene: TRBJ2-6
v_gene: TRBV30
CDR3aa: CAWKDNLGAKRPSGANVLTF
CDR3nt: TGTGCCTGGAAGGACAACCTTGGCGCAAAGCGCCCCTCTGGGGCCAACGTCCTGACTTTC

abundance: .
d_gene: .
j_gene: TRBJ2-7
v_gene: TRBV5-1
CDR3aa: CASSNYEQYF
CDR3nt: TGCGCCAGCAGCAACTACGAGCAGTACTTC

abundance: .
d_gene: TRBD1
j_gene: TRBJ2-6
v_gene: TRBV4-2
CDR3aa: CASSQAQGANGANVLTF
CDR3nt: TGTGCCAGCAGCCAAGCCCAGGGGGCTAATGGGGCCAACGTCCTGACTTTC

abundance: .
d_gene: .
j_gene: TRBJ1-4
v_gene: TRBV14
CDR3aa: CASSQEVERVEKLFF
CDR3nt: TGTGCCAGCAGCCAAGAAGTGGAAAGGGTTGAAAAACTGTTTTTT

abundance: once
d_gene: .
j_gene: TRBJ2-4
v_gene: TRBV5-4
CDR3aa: CASSPSATSLAKNIQYF
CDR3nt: TGTGCCAGCAGCCCCTCGGCGACTTCACTAGCCAAAAACATTCAGTACTTC

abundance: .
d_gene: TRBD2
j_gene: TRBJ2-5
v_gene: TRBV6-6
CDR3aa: CASSYSSGGTETQYF
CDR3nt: TGTGCCAGCAGTTACTCTAGCGGGGGGACGGAGACCCAGTACTTC

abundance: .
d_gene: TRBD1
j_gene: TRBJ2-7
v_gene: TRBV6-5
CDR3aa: CASQQGLVSEQYF
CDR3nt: TGTGCCAGTCAACAGGGGTTAGTCTCCGAGCAGTACTTC

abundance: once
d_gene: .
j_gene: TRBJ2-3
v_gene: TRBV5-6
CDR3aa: CASSSQGTDTQYF
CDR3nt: TGTGCCAGCAGCTCCCAGGGGACAGATACGCAGTATTTT

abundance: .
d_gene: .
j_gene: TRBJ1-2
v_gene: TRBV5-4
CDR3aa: CASSLGAAPNYGYTF
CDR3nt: TGTGCCAGCAGCTTGGGTGCGGCTCCTAACTATGGCTACACCTTC

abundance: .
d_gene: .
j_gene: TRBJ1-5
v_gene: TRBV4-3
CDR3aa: CASSQDIGNQPQHF
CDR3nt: TGCGCCAGCAGCCAAGATATAGGGAATCAGCCCCAGCATTTT

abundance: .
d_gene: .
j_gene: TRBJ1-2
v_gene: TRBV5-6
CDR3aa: CASSLQGIPYGYTF
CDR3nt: TGTGCCAGCAGCTTGCAGGGTATCCCCTATGGCTACACCTTC

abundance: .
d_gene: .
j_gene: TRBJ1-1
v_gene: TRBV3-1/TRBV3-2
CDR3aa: CASSPNRAASRTEAFF
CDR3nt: TGTGCCAGCAGCCCCAACCGGGCGGCCTCGAGGACTGAAGCTTTCTTT

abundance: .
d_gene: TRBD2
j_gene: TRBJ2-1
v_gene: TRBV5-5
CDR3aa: CASSSGGGRLNEQFF
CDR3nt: TGTGCCAGCAGCTCGGGCGGGGGGCGTCTCAATGAGCAGTTCTTC

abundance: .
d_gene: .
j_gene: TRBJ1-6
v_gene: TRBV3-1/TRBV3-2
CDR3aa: CASSQGFSPLHF
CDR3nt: TGTGCCAGCAGCCAAGGGTTTTCACCCCTCCACTTT

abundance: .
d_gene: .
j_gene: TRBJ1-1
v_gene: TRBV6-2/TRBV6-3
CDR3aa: CASSQSTGGARNTEAFF
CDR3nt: TGTGCCAGCAGTCAATCCACCGGAGGGGCGAGGAACACTGAAGCTTTCTTT

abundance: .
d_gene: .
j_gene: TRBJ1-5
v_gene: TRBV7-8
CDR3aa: CASSSQGNSNQPQHF
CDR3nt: TGTGCCAGCAGCTCACAGGGTAATAGCAATCAGCCCCAGCATTTT

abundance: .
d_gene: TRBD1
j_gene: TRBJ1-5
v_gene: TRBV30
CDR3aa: CAWRGTGGNQPQHF
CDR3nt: TGTGCCTGGAGGGGAACAGGGGGCAATCAGCCCCAGCATTTT

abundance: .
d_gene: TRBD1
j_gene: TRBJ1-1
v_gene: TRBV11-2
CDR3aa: CASSQGVAFF
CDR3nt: TGTGCCAGCAGCCAGGGGGTAGCTTTCTTT